These 19 T cell receptor beta chains came from one sample sequenced in a study of long-term antiretroviral therapy in people with HIV. Survey level was the resolution at which the v3.0 immunoSEQ assay ran. Using immunoSEQ multiplex PCR, the repertoire was profiled, and TCRdb retains in-frame clones only, with some absent. The table has tens of thousands of clones, about 94% seen once. The sequencing here drew on unsorted PBMCs, taken approximately 6.5 years after starting antiretroviral therapy. All receptors come from a woman between 35 and 50 years old with HIV.

V usage is TRBV23-1 and J usage is TRBJ1-1; 7 nucleotides agree with TRBD1. TRBV23-1 is assigned to the ORF class and has an uncertain function. J gave up 7 bases and V 1 base, and 9 bases lay outside the gene matches. This CDR3 has 15 residues. The DNA of the CDR3 is TGCGCCAGCAGTCAATATTTGGGACAGCAACATGAAGCTTTCTTT. The encoded protein is CASSQYLGQQHEAFF.

The chain employs TRBV7-9 and TRBJ1-2; 7 bases are a match to TRBD1. The CDR3 extends over 15 amino acids. Looked up from germline, CDR1 is SEHNR and CDR2 is FQNEAQ (reference sequence). The V and J ends lost 5 bases and 0 bases, in that order; junction bases with no gene match: 6. The CDR3 nucleotides are TGTGCCAGCAGCGAACGACAGGGCTCTAACTATGGCTACACCTTC. This encodes CASSERQGSNYGYTF. The whole variable domain, remainder taken from reference TRBV7-9 and TRBJ1-2, is DTGVSQNPRHKITKRGQNVTFRCDPISEHNRLYWYRQTLGQGPEFLTYFQNEAQLEKSRLLSDRFSAERPKGSFSTLEIQRTEQGDSAMYLCASSERQGSNYGYTFGSGTRLTVV.

The chain joins TRBV29-1 to TRBJ2-5; a possible D gene is TRBD1 (5 bases). This CDR3 region has 13 residues. The germline CDR1 and CDR2 sequences are SQVTM and ANQGSEA. The V gene lost 7 bases and the J gene lost 1 base, with 13 bases spanning the gap. The CDR3 DNA reads as TGCAGCGCCGCCCCGACAGCCCAAGAGACCCAGTACTTC. Encoded protein: CSAAPTAQETQYF.

The V call is TRBV7-6, the J call TRBJ2-1; TRBD2 aligns across 10 bases. The CDR3 has 16 amino acids. Germline V lookup: CDR1 SGHVS, CDR2 FNYEAQ. V was pared by 6 bases and J by 9 bases, with 14 bases of the junction left unmatched. The CDR3: CASSRAQAGGRIEQFF. CDR3 sequence (DNA): TGTGCCAGCAGTCGCGCCCAAGCGGGGGGGCGTATTGAGCAGTTCTTC.

The V call is TRBV30, the J call TRBJ2-7; TRBD1 matches 7 bases. Germline CDR1 GTSNPN, CDR2 SVGIG (reference sequence). The CDR3 has 12 residues. The J segment lost 4 bases and the V segment lost 6 bases, leaving 6 bases of the junction unmatched. CDR3 in DNA: TGTGCCTGCGGGACAGACATGTACGAGCAGTACTTC. This gives the protein CACGTDMYEQYF.

The chain combines TRBV19 with TRBJ1-1, with D tentatively TRBD1 (5 bases). V shed 6 bases and J shed 6 bases, with 8 bases lying between them. The CDR3 extends over 11 amino acids. Germline CDR1 LNHDA, CDR2 SQIVND (reference sequence). The CDR3 DNA follows: TGTGCCAGTAGCCGCAGGGCTGAAGCTTTCTTT. Its protein product is CASSRRAEAFF.

The J gene is TRBJ2-2, the V gene TRBV7-6, with 7 bases fitting TRBD1. The CDR3 is made up of 16 amino acids. Trimming cost V 5 bases and J 2 bases; bases outside gene matches: 8. Germline-derived CDR1 and CDR2 are SGHVS and FNYEAQ. The CDR3: CASSQRQGINTGELFF. DNA for the CDR3: TGTGCCAGCAGCCAAAGACAGGGAATCAACACCGGGGAGCTGTTTTTT.

This chain links TRBV5-6 with TRBJ2-7; D assignment may be TRBD1 or TRBD2 (6 bases each). The germline gives CDR1 SGHDT, CDR2 YYEEEE. The V end lost 2 bases, the J end lost 2 bases, and 14 bases lay between the germline ends. This CDR3 has 15 residues. CDR3 in amino acids: CASSFDGGRAYEQYF. CDR3 DNA sequence: TGTGCCAGCAGCTTCGACGGGGGCCGGGCCTACGAGCAGTACTTC.

The CDR3 DNA reads as TGTGCCAGCTCACCAAACAGGGGGCTTGGAAACACCATATATTTT. Protein sequence: CASSPNRGLGNTIYF. The chain is built from TRBV18 and TRBJ1-3, with 9 bases that match TRBD1. The CDR3 runs to 15 residues. CDR1 is KGHSH and CDR2 is LQKENI in the germline V gene. Germline trimming cut 2 bases from V and 3 bases from J; bases unmatched to any gene: 2.

J is TRBJ2-3 and V is TRBV7-9; TRBD2 might be the D (6 bases). The CDR3 sequence is 18 residues long. The V gene's germline CDR1 is SEHNR and CDR2 FQNEAQ (reference sequence). V lost 11 bases to trimming and J lost 2 bases, with 29 bases between them. CDR3 sequence reads: CAVYPLGRGGPLTDTQYF. In nucleotides, the CDR3 is TGTGCCGTATACCCATTGGGGCGGGGCGGACCCCTCACAGATACGCAGTATTTT.

The CDR3 loop reads CASSLEGRANYGYTF. The CDR3 region has the DNA TGCGCCAGCAGCTTGGAAGGTAGAGCTAACTATGGCTACACCTTC. V and J are TRBV5-1 and TRBJ1-2; D is unresolved. V lost 0 bases, J lost 0 bases, and 9 bases lay in between. There are 15 residues in the CDR3. Germline lookup yields CDR1 SGHRS and CDR2 YFSETQ.

The genes are TRBV6-1 and TRBJ2-5, with 12 bases fitting TRBD1. CDR3 size: 18 residues. The V gene's germline CDR1 is MNHNS and CDR2 SASEGT. The trim removed 2 bases at V and 5 bases at J, leaving 12 bases unmatched. In nucleotides, the CDR3 is TGTGCCAGCAGTGAAAACCCGTCGGGGACAGGGGGCGCGGAGACCCAGTACTTC. The encoded protein is CASSENPSGTGGAETQYF.

This clone showed up just once. The chain recombines TRBV18 with TRBJ2-7, with TRBD2 matching 9 bases. The CDR3 is 13 amino acids. In germline, CDR1 is KGHSH, CDR2 LQKENI. The junction had 1 base not matched to a gene; V was cut back by 0 bases and J by 7 bases. The CDR3 sequence: CASSPPAGGEQYF. CDR3 coding DNA: TGTGCCAGCTCACCACCGGCGGGAGGGGAGCAGTACTTC.

The chain joins TRBV30 to TRBJ2-1; D uncertain. The germline V gene encodes CDR1 GTSNPN and CDR2 SVGIG (reference sequence). V lost 0 bases, J lost 6 bases, and 6 bases lay in between. The CDR3 is made up of 12 amino acids. In nucleotides, the CDR3 is TGTGCCTGGAGTGTCGGGTCCAATGAGCAGTTCTTC. Its protein product is CAWSVGSNEQFF.

This clone was counted once. The chain recombines TRBV7-2 with TRBJ1-5; D is ambiguous. The germline V gene has CDR1 SGHTA and CDR2 FQGNSA. The CDR3 loop spans 16 amino acids. Trimming removed 3 bases at V and 0 bases at J, with 12 bases between. CDR3 bases: TGTGCCAGCAGCTTGGAAGGACGGATTAGCAATCAGCCCCAGCATTTT. Protein sequence: CASSLEGRISNQPQHF.

The chain couples TRBV7-9 to TRBJ2-7, with TRBD1 matching 7 bases. V gave up 1 base and J gave up 6 bases; unmatched junction bases: 9. There are 15 residues in the CDR3. Germline CDR1 and CDR2: SEHNR and FQNEAQ (reference sequence). This chain's CDR3 is CASSLDRTGIPEQYF. The CDR3 DNA reads TGTGCCAGCAGCTTAGATAGGACAGGAATCCCCGAGCAGTACTTC.

This clone was observed once. The rearrangement links TRBV15 to TRBJ1-5; the match to TRBD1 covers 8 bases. The length of the CDR3 is 17 residues. V lost 3 bases, J lost 0 bases, and 7 bases stayed unmatched. Per the germline V gene, CDR1 is LNHNV and CDR2 is YYDKDF (reference sequence). Written as DNA, the CDR3 is TGTGCCACCAGCAGGAAGGGGACAGGATATAGCAATCAGCCCCAGCATTTT. Translating gives CATSRKGTGYSNQPQHF.

The V gene is TRBV7-9, the J gene TRBJ2-1; tentatively, D is TRBD2 (5 bases). The V gene lost 0 bases and the J gene lost 5 bases, with 8 bases spanning the gap. Germline CDR1 is SEHNR and CDR2 is FQNEAQ (reference sequence). This CDR3 has 14 amino acids. The DNA of the CDR3 is TGTGCCAGCAGCTTAGCGGGAGTCCACAATGAGCAGTTCTTC. It codes for CASSLAGVHNEQFF.

The chain carries TRBV5-1 and TRBJ1-2, with 9 bases that match TRBD1. This CDR3 region has 14 residues. With V trimmed by 3 bases and J by 9 bases, 9 bases remained unmatched. Germline V lookup: CDR1 SGHRS, CDR2 YFSETQ. CDR3 bases: TGCGCCAGCAGCTCGGGACAGGGTATTACTAGCTACACCTTC. This gives the protein CASSSGQGITSYTF.